A single sample is the source of the 14 T cell receptor beta chains below, sequenced in a study of T cell repertoires in cytomegalovirus infection. The antigens of these receptors remain unknown. TCRdb independently ran MiXCR on the reads; one entry per CDR3 protein. This repertoire shows fewer than 950,000 distinct CDR3 sequences, approximately 32% found once; its top ten account for 9.5% to 15%. The sample was cultured CD8+ T cells from PBMCs, taken from culture after CMV antigen stimulation. The receptors come from a human donor in good health (CMV status not recorded). Some clones in this sample may be carry-over from other donors' samples.

The genes are TRBV6-5 and TRBJ2-7, with TRBD1 matching 8 bases. Germline V lookup: CDR1 MNHEY, CDR2 SVGAGI. The V gene end was trimmed by 10 bases and the J gene end by 1 base; junction bases not matched to a gene: 9. There are 14 residues in the CDR3. The CDR3 reads CATKSGTGSYEQYF. Written as DNA, the CDR3 is TGTGCCACCAAGTCCGGGACAGGATCCTACGAGCAGTACTTC.

This clonotype was detected only a few times. This rearrangement joins TRBV6-6 to TRBJ1-1; D remains unclear. The ends were cut back, 2 bases at V and 6 bases at J, with 7 bases in the middle. Germline V gene sequence: CDR1 MNHNY, CDR2 SVGAGI (reference sequence). The CDR3 has 12 residues. The CDR3 DNA reads TGTGCCAGCAGTTACCAACCCCCTGAAGCTTTCTTT. It encodes CASSYQPPEAFF.

This clonotype has just a few counts. V usage is TRBV7-9 and J usage is TRBJ2-1; D remains unclear. V lost 8 bases to trimming and J lost 10 bases, with 6 bases between them. The germline CDR1 and CDR2 sequences are SEHNR and FQNEAQ (reference sequence). The CDR3 consists of 9 residues. The CDR3 DNA reads TGTGCCAGCGGGTTCGAGCAGTTCTTC. Its translation: CASGFEQFF.

This clonotype was detected a few times. The chain combines TRBV12-5 with TRBJ1-1; the D gene is possibly TRBD1 (5 bases). V was trimmed by 3 bases and J by 5 bases, leaving 16 bases between them. Germline V gene lookup returns CDR1 LGHNT and CDR2 FRNRAP. This CDR3 has 15 amino acids. The CDR3 DNA reads TGTGCTAGTGGTTTTCAGGGAGGAAAGGGTACTGAAGCTTTCTTT. This codes for CASGFQGGKGTEAFF.

V is TRBV6-1 and J is TRBJ2-2; D unclear. Germline V gene sequence: CDR1 MNHNS, CDR2 SASEGT. The CDR3 is made up of 13 amino acids. Trimming removed 10 bases from V and 0 bases from J, with 9 bases in between. CDR3 amino acids: CAIWASNTGELFF. The CDR3 nucleotides read TGTGCCATCTGGGCTTCGAACACCGGGGAGCTGTTTTTT.

This chain links TRBV10-3 with TRBJ2-7; the D call may be TRBD1 or TRBD2 (5 bases each). The CDR3 is 15 amino acids. Germline V gives CDR1 ENHRY, CDR2 SYGVKD. Trimming took 4 bases from V and 1 from J, leaving 14 bases between them. DNA for the CDR3: TGTGCCATCAGTGGCCGGGACCCAACGTCCTACGAGCAGTACTTC. Translated: CAISGRDPTSYEQYF.

The V and J genes are TRBV6-5 and TRBJ2-5; 11 bases fit TRBD1. J lost 4 bases, V lost 5 bases, and 6 bases had no gene match. The CDR3 sequence is 15 residues long. Germline V gene data show CDR1 as MNHEY and CDR2 as SVGAGI. The CDR3 nucleotides are TGTGCCAGCAGTCTGACCGGGACAGGGGGAGAGACCCAGTACTTC. Translated: CASSLTGTGGETQYF.

This clonotype was found many times. This chain uses TRBV27 with TRBJ1-2; no reliable D call. Germline CDR1 reads MNHEY; CDR2 reads SMNVEV (reference sequence). The CDR3 covers 13 residues. The V end was cut by 4 bases, the J end by 0 bases, with 6 bases between. DNA for the CDR3: TGTGCCAGCAGTTACACAGCTAACTATGGCTACACCTTC. Protein: CASSYTANYGYTF.

The chain carries TRBV4-1 and TRBJ1-2; 9 bases fit TRBD1. Per germline, CDR1 MGHRA and CDR2 YSYEKL. V lost 0 bases and J lost 3; bases outside the gene matches: 5. The CDR3 sequence is 16 residues long. The CDR3 spells CASSQDGTGTYYGYTF. CDR3 DNA sequence: TGCGCCAGCAGCCAAGATGGGACAGGGACTTACTATGGCTACACCTTC.

This rearrangement joins TRBV6-5 to TRBJ2-3; TRBD2 agrees at 8 bases. The junction had 5 bases not matched to a gene; V was cut back by 5 bases and J by 4 bases. CDR3 length equals 14 residues. Germline CDR1 and CDR2: MNHEY and SVGAGI. This chain's CDR3 is CASSPRTSPDTQYF. CDR3 DNA: TGTGCCAGCAGTCCACGGACTAGCCCAGATACGCAGTATTTT.

V usage is TRBV6-5 and J usage is TRBJ1-4; maybe TRBD1 (6 bases). Germline CDR1 reads MNHEY; CDR2 reads SVGAGI. Trimming left V 6 bases short and J 5 bases short, with 16 bases between. CDR3 length: 15 amino acids. CDR3 DNA: TGTGCCAGCAGACCATCGGGGGGCACAAATGAAAAACTGTTTTTT. Its translation is CASRPSGGTNEKLFF.

The sample holds many counts of this clonotype. The chain joins TRBV7-9 to TRBJ2-3, with 9 positions matching TRBD1. The CDR3 totals 14 residues. V was pared by 5 bases and J by 4 bases, with 4 bases of the junction left unmatched. The germline CDR1 and CDR2 sequences are SEHNR and FQNEAQ (reference sequence). In nucleotides, the CDR3 is TGTGCCAGCAGCAAGGACAGGGGTGCAGATACGCAGTATTTT. The encoded protein is CASSKDRGADTQYF.

This clonotype occurred a few times. This chain joins TRBV5-4 and TRBJ2-7, with TRBD2 matching over 10 bases. The CDR3 contains 14 residues. CDR1 and CDR2 from the germline V gene are SGHNT and YYREEE (reference sequence). V was clipped by 0 bases and J by 4 bases; unmatched bases: 1. CDR3 amino acids: CASSLEAGGYEQYF. The CDR3, as DNA: TGTGCCAGCAGCTTGGAAGCGGGGGGGTACGAGCAGTACTTC.

Many counts were recorded for this clonotype. The chain combines TRBV12-3 or TRBV12-4 with TRBJ1-2; 8 bases are shared with TRBD1. This CDR3 has 14 residues. The ends lost 7 bases at V and 4 bases at J; junction bases unmatched: 8. The CDR3: CASKTGGIPYGYTF. The CDR3 nucleotides read TGTGCCAGCAAAACAGGGGGGATTCCCTATGGCTACACCTTC.